Following are 20 T cell receptor beta chains from one sample sequenced in a study of T cells in Graves' hyperthyroidism and ophthalmopathy. Amplification yielded TCR beta CDR3 regions, with RNA transcripts as the source. The TCR CDR3 was amplified in a first-round RT-PCR using the HTBI primer set. Each CDR3 protein is one row after TCRdb ran MiXCR on the multiplex PCR reads. There are more than 500,000 distinct CDR3 sequences in the sample; roughly a sixth occur only once, and over 25% lies in the top ten. Material for sequencing was blood. These receptors were taken from a woman in her thirties with Graves' ophthalmopathy.

Regarding this clonotype: A read error may account for a junction end that differs from germline. The V call is TRBV7-2, the J call TRBJ2-4, with TRBD2 matching over 8 bases. The germline V gene encodes CDR1 SGHTA and CDR2 FQGNSA. CDR3 length: 19 residues. The CDR3 region has the DNA TGTGCCAGCAGCCCGCCGAGTAGCGGGGTAGCAACAACCAAAAACATTCGGTACTTC. It specifies CASSPPSSGVATTKNIRYF.

This clonotype appeared many times. V and J are TRBV5-1 and TRBJ1-1; D unresolved. CDR3 length: 15 residues. The germline gives CDR1 SGHRS, CDR2 YFSETQ. V was clipped by 0 bases and J by 1 base, with 10 bases between them. CDR3 sequence reads: CASSLDAGANTEAFF. CDR3 coding DNA: TGCGCCAGCAGCTTGGACGCGGGAGCGAACACTGAAGCTTTCTTT.

This clonotype showed up many times. CDR3 nucleotide sequence: TGTGCCAGCAGTTTATCTACTATCCAAGAGACCCAGTACTTC. As protein: CASSLSTIQETQYF. V and J are TRBV28 and TRBJ2-5; D remains unclear. Deletions cut 1 base from V and 1 base from J, with 7 bases between. This CDR3 is built from 14 residues. The V gene's germline CDR1 is MDHEN and CDR2 SYDVKM. The variable domain in full, with the rest retrieved from reference TRBV28 and TRBJ2-5, is DVKVTQSSRYLVKRTGEKVFLECVQDMDHENMFWYRQDPGLGLRLIYFSYDVKMKEKGDIPEGYSVSREKKERFSLILESASTNQTSMYLCASSLSTIQETQYFGPGTRLLVL.

Many counts were recorded for this clonotype. This chain joins TRBV19 and TRBJ2-1; the match to TRBD2 covers 8 bases. The CDR3 spans 16 residues. The trim removed 6 bases at V and 0 bases at J, leaving 7 bases unmatched. Germline V gene sequence: CDR1 LNHDA, CDR2 SQIVND (reference sequence). Here the CDR3 reads CASRGRGTSSYNEQFF. CDR3 sequence (DNA): TGTGCCAGTAGGGGTAGGGGGACTAGCTCCTACAATGAGCAGTTCTTC.

This clonotype was seen ten or more times. The V call is TRBV2, the J call TRBJ2-7, with 7 bases aligning to TRBD2. The germline V gene has CDR1 SNHLY and CDR2 FYNNEI. CDR3 size: 13 residues. The junction had 7 bases not matched to a gene; V was cut back by 5 bases and J by 6 bases. Written as DNA, the CDR3 is TGTGCCAGCAGTCAACTAGCGTACGGCGAGCAGTACTTC. It codes for CASSQLAYGEQYF.

The chain joins TRBV5-1 to TRBJ2-7; TRBD1 matches at 10 bases. The trim removed 5 bases at V and 4 bases at J, leaving 9 bases unmatched. This CDR3 spans 15 amino acids. Germline V lookup: CDR1 SGHRS, CDR2 YFSETQ. In DNA, the CDR3 is TGCGCCAGCAGTCCTGGGACAGGGGATCTTTACGAGCAGTACTTC. Amino acids: CASSPGTGDLYEQYF. Together with reference TRBV5-1 and TRBJ2-7, the CDR3 gives the full variable domain: KAGVTQTPRYLIKTRGQQVTLSCSPISGHRSVSWYQQTPGQGLQFLFEYFSETQRNKGNFPGRFSGRQFSNSRSEMNVSTLELGDSALYLCASSPGTGDLYEQYFGPGTRLTVT.

Comment on this clonotype: An end of the junction does not agree with germline; a read error may underlie this. The CDR3 spells CASSYWVSGNQPQQF. In nucleotides, the CDR3 is TGTGCCAGCAGTTACTGGGTCTCAGGAAATCAGCCCCAGCAGTTT. The chain joins TRBV6-2 or TRBV6-3 to TRBJ1-5; D gene ambiguous. Germline V CDR1 and CDR2: MNHEY, SVGEGT. The CDR3 consists of 15 residues.

This clonotype was seen repeatedly, ten times or more. The chain combines TRBV7-2 with TRBJ2-7; weak D call: TRBD2 (6 bases). V lost 5 bases and J lost 2, with 13 bases in between. Per the germline V gene, CDR1 is SGHTA and CDR2 is FQGNSA. This CDR3 is 14 amino acids long. CDR3 nucleotide sequence: TGTGCCAGCAGCCTCGGGACTCATACCTACGAGCAGTACTTC. It encodes CASSLGTHTYEQYF.

The chain carries TRBV20-1 and TRBJ2-7; 9 bases fit TRBD2. The CDR3 sequence is 13 residues long. V was clipped by 5 bases and J by 2 bases; unmatched bases: 4. The germline V gene has CDR1 DFQATT and CDR2 SNEGSKA (reference sequence). The CDR3 sequence is CSARTSVTYEQYF. The DNA for the CDR3 is TGCAGTGCTCGGACTAGCGTCACCTACGAGCAGTACTTC.

This clonotype has ten or more counts. V is TRBV7-2 and J is TRBJ2-5, with a possible D match to TRBD2 (5 bases). V gave up 2 bases and J gave up 5 bases, with 9 bases separating them. This CDR3 region has 13 residues. Germline V gene data show CDR1 as SGHTA and CDR2 as FQGNSA. The CDR3 region has the DNA TGTGCCAGCAGCTTATTACTAGTTGAGACCCAGTACTTC. As protein: CASSLLLVETQYF.

This clonotype was observed many times. The gene calls are TRBV29-1 and TRBJ2-3; 11 bases match TRBD2. CDR3 length: 14 residues. Trimming took 5 bases from V and 4 from J; bases not matched to a gene: 5. Germline assignment: CDR1 SQVTM and CDR2 ANQGSEA. CDR3: CSVIAGGPSDTQYF. CDR3 DNA: TGCAGCGTTATAGCGGGAGGGCCCTCAGATACGCAGTATTTT.

This clonotype was counted many times. The CDR3 reads CSASRSNQPQHF. CDR3 nucleotides: TGCAGTGCCTCGAGGAGTAATCAGCCCCAGCATTTT. The V and J genes are TRBV20-1 and TRBJ1-5; no clear D gene. Trimming took 6 bases from V and 4 from J, leaving 10 bases between them. There are 12 residues in the CDR3. Germline-derived CDR1 and CDR2 are DFQATT and SNEGSKA (reference sequence).

This clonotype appeared a few times. This chain connects TRBV5-6 to TRBJ1-1, with TRBD1 identical over 7 bases. The CDR3 sequence is 15 residues long. V gave up 2 bases and J gave up 3 bases; unmatched junction bases: 7. From germline, CDR1 is SGHDT and CDR2 YYEEEE. The CDR3: CASSLTTGVDTEAFF. Written as DNA, the CDR3 is TGTGCCAGCAGCTTAACAACAGGGGTGGACACTGAAGCTTTCTTT.

This clonotype was detected many times. The chain employs TRBV4-3 and TRBJ2-5, with 10 nucleotides matching TRBD2. V trimming: 1 base; J trimming: 2 bases; junction bases outside the gene matches: 4. The CDR3 runs 16 residues. The germline V gene has CDR1 LGHNA and CDR2 YSLEER. This CDR3 reads CASSQVRTSGQETQYF. The CDR3 DNA is TGCGCCAGCAGCCAAGTACGGACTAGCGGACAAGAGACCCAGTACTTC.

Remarks on this clonotype: A read error may explain this, as a much larger clone is one base away. This chain links TRBV6-1 with TRBJ2-7, with TRBD2 identical over 10 bases. Germline assignment: CDR1 MNHNS and CDR2 SASEGT. The CDR3 is 16 amino acids. The CDR3 region has the DNA TGTGCCAGCAGACCAATCACTAGCGGGGCAAAATACGATCAGTACTTC. It translates to CASRPITSGAKYDQYF.

Ten or more counts support this clonotype. The CDR3 loop is CASNLLAGDSWETQYF. DNA for the CDR3: TGTGCCTCAAACTTGCTAGCGGGAGATTCTTGGGAGACCCAGTACTTC. The gene calls are TRBV2 and TRBJ2-5; TRBD2 matches 10 bases. The CDR3 is 16 amino acids. V trimming: 11 bases; J trimming: 5 bases; junction bases outside the gene matches: 17. Germline V gene lookup returns CDR1 SNHLY and CDR2 FYNNEI.

This chain connects TRBV10-3 to TRBJ2-1, with 9 bases that match TRBD2. The CDR3 totals 13 residues. Germline trimming cut 8 bases from V and 7 bases from J; bases unmatched to any gene: 6. Germline-derived CDR1 and CDR2 are ENHRY and SYGVKD. CDR3 coding DNA: TGTGCCATCGCTAGCGGGACTACGAATGAGCAGTTCTTC. The encoded protein is CAIASGTTNEQFF.

This clonotype was counted ten times or more. The CDR3 here is CSVPGQTNYGYTF. CDR3 DNA: TGCAGTGTCCCGGGACAAACTAACTATGGCTACACCTTC. V and J are TRBV20-1 and TRBJ1-2; D may be TRBD1 (6 bases). The CDR3 totals 13 residues. CDR1 and CDR2 (germline): DFQATT, SNEGSKA (reference sequence). Trimming cost V 7 bases and J 0 bases, with 12 bases left between them.

Notes on this clonotype: Given a much more abundant clone one base away, this may be a read error. The conserved phenylalanine or tryptophan is not found at the CDR3 terminus, so this likely reflects a read error. This chain links TRBV20-1 with TRBJ2-3; tentatively, D is TRBD1 or TRBD2 (5 bases each). V was pared by 1 base and J by 0 bases, with 20 bases between. Germline lookup yields CDR1 DFQATT and CDR2 SNEGSKA (reference sequence). The CDR3 covers 18 residues. The CDR3 DNA reads as TGCAGTGCTAGAGTCGGGACCATCAAGCCAGCTAGCACAGATACGCAGTATCTT. Translating gives CSARVGTIKPASTDTQYL.

The chain links TRBV5-5 to TRBJ2-7; TRBD2 matches at 9 bases. From germline, CDR1 is SGHKS and CDR2 YYEKEE (reference sequence). With 4 bases clipped from V and 2 bases from J, the junction kept 10 bases outside the gene matches. This CDR3 has 16 residues. For the CDR3, the DNA is TGTGCCAGCAGCGTAGGGGCGGGAGGGGTTCCCTACGAGCAGTACTTC. Protein sequence: CASSVGAGGVPYEQYF.